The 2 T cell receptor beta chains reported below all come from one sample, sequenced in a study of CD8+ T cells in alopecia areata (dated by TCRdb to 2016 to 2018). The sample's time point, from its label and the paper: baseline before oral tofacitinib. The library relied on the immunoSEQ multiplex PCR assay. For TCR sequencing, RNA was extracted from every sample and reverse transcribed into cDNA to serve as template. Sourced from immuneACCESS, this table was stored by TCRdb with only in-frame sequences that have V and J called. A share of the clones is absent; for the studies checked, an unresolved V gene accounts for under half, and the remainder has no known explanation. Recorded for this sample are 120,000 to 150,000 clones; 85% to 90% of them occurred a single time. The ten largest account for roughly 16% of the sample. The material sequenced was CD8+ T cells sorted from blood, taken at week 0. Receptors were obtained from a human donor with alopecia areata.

The CDR3 DNA reads TGCGCCAGCAGTCAATCTAGGCTATCGGGCAGGGGTAGCGAAAAACTGTTTTTT. This translates into CASSQSRLSGRGSEKLFF. This chain links TRBV23-1 with TRBJ1-4, with D perhaps matching TRBD1 (6 bases). TRBV23-1 is sorted into the ORF group, with uncertain function. This CDR3 spans 18 amino acids. Trimming took 0 bases from V and 8 from J, leaving 22 bases between them.

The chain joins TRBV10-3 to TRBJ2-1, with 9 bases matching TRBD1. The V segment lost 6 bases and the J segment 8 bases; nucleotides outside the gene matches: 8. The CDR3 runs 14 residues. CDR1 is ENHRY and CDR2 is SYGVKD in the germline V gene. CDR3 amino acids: CAIRPGQGTDEQFF. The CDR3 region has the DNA TGTGCCATCAGACCGGGACAGGGTACCGATGAGCAGTTCTTC.